This TCR beta chain derives from a study of cytomegalovirus exposure and HLA in healthy donors. General study results and limits: As a later analysis showed, several of the most significant clusters appeared to be linked to common viral pathogens. Most of the TCR beta V segments (in an earlier analysis) were productive either about 90% or about 30% of the time.

The PCR used 60 Vbeta and 13 Jbeta primers. Libraries were prepared by immunoSEQ multiplex PCR; TCRdb keeps only in-frame clonotypes and omits some of them. The table lists 60,000 or so clones. Notes on this clone: The antigen is undetermined.

Germline CDR1 LNHNV, CDR2 YYDKDF (reference sequence). V was clipped by 0 bases and J by 7 bases, with 10 bases between them. The CDR3 has 14 amino acids. The source is a man in his forties or fifties in good health and CMV-seropositive. Material: PBMCs. V gene TRBV15 combines with J gene TRBJ1-3; D unresolved. CDR3 DNA sequence: TGTGCCACCAGCAGAGATAGCGTCGAGAACACCATATATTTT. Its translation: CATSRDSVENTIYF.